The subject of this entry is one T cell receptor (beta chain). This clone turned up a few times. The antigen this receptor binds is unknown. Qualities for individual bases were not recorded, and no much larger clone is one base off. All of the isolated RNA was reverse transcribed with the High Capacity cDNA Reverse Transcription Kit, so expressed TCRB transcripts were sequenced. Naive, central memory and regulatory T cell samples underwent deep immunoSEQ sequencing, averaging about 3.57 million total reads per sample. After sorted cells were lysed in RLT buffer, RNA was extracted with DNase-treated RNeasy Micro or Mini kits, with the choice depending on cell number. Each cell subset was processed on its own to prevent cross-contamination, while patient and healthy donor samples were processed together. The immunoSEQ multiplex PCR was used to amplify TCRB sequences from cDNA, generating 87-bp fragments that spanned the CDR3 region. Amplicons were sequenced on the Illumina HiSeq platform. In the authors' own workflow: PCR bias was corrected computationally using synthetic template baselines, and reads within Hamming distance 2 were collapsed, with unmergeable singletons discarded. Reads were aligned against IMGT so that V, D and J genes, CDR3 length and insertions or deletions at six rearrangement sites could be assigned. Clonotype counts were normalized to sorted cell number within each subset before computing true diversity and Gini coefficients with the tcR R package. The overlap coefficient, calculated on TCRB nucleotide sequences, was used to measure repertoire sharing. TCRdb's version of the immuneACCESS table is confined to in-frame rearrangements and falls short of the full clone set. An unresolved V gene accounts for under half of the shortfall where checked; the remainder is of unknown origin. V and J calls and clone size follow that table, whereas D and trimming were derived from the DNA. Within this sample are approximately 140,000 clones, with about 44% of them counted one time only. The ten largest account for under 0.5% of the sample.

The sample comes from a study of beta chain features in type 1 diabetes (dated by TCRdb to the late 2010s). For the study in its entirety: Mean age, gender distribution, total cell number and subset yield did not differ between patients and healthy donors. Across all samples, fewer than 110,000,000 sorted cells were examined, and cell number per subset correlated strongly with RNA yield. The study compared TCRB repertoires of sorted circulating CD4+ T cell subsets between recently diagnosed type 1 diabetes patients and matched healthy donors. Naive and central memory subsets were obtained from all 28 donors, but regulatory and stem cell-like memory subsets were isolated from only 8 patients and roughly 8 healthy donors.

The investigation overall reported the following: HLA sub-analyses involved small numbers of individuals, so any influence of HLA type on TCRB rearrangement remained unresolved. A moderate but significant shortening of TCRB CDR3 length was observed in type 1 diabetes patients in all four CD4+ subsets. At VDJ recombination sites, patients with type 1 diabetes made fewer insertions and deleted more nucleotides, a pattern implying thymic rearrangement abnormalities. The naive, central memory and regulatory TCRB repertoires appeared to resemble one another more closely among patients than among healthy donors. Sequencing cDNA rather than genomic DNA could over-represent highly expressing activated cells, although activation and CD3 levels did not differ between groups. PCR may preferentially amplify shorter templates, but because patient and control samples were amplified and corrected together, any resulting skew would affect both groups equally.

From each donor, a single peripheral blood sample of about 110 mL on average was drawn into heparinised tubes. Naive, central memory, regulatory and stem cell-like memory CD4+ T cells were sorted on a BD FACSAria II using a panel including CD45RO, CCR7, CD25, CD127, CD95 and CD27. Every sorted population had a purity above 98%. Right away, PBMCs were isolated by Lymphoprep density gradient centrifugation and were stained directly, with no culture step. So that batch effects would be minimized, each experiment stained and sorted samples in pairs, pairing one healthy donor with one patient. The material sequenced was Tregs from blood. The intended sense of this specimen's cell subset or site label: regulatory CD4+ T cells. The sequence was obtained from a man between 18 and 29 years old in good health.

The nucleotides are TGTGCCAGCAGTTTGTTAGGGGCTGGGGCCAACGTCCTGACTTTC. This yields the protein CASSLLGAGANVLTF. This receptor chain uses TRBV28 and TRBJ2-6; TRBD1 could be the D gene, as 5 bases match. Between the V and J ends, shortened by 3 bases and 2 bases respectively, the junction contains 8 bases. The CDR3 starts with the cysteine, ends with the phenylalanine, and has 15 residues. This entry keeps only the CDR3 DNA: 45 bases, framed from base 1. The germline V gene supplies CDR1 MDHEN and CDR2 SYDVKM.